The sequence of this T cell receptor (beta chain) was determined in a study of CD8 T cells in ankylosing spondylitis (dated by TCRdb to about 2017). Looking at the study overall: To find TCR variants linked to disease, the study profiled T cell receptor beta repertoires in ankylosing spondylitis patients and healthy donors. Samples of peripheral blood were taken, and for ankylosing spondylitis patients, synovial fluid was collected as well. The full study cohort was made up of about 25 ankylosing spondylitis patients and 108 healthy donors.

CDR3 length: 14 amino acids, cysteine to phenylalanine. The entry retains the CDR3 DNA only, 42 bases that are in frame from base 1. Cut back by 6 bases and 4 bases, the V and J ends lie 14 bases apart. The germline V gene provides CDR1 SGHDT and CDR2 YYEEEE. The instrument was an Illumina HiSeq 2500. TCR beta libraries were prepared by quantitative 5'-RACE with molecular barcodes. As for how the authors treated the data: A new computational method based on a probabilistic model of VDJ rearrangement was used to identify disease-linked TCR variants. The public reads were reprocessed in TCRdb via fastp at Q25 and MiXCR, keeping in-frame beta chains. Rows merge per CDR3 protein into single entries with the most common DNA and genes. The V and J calls were determined by TCRdb, not by the authors. Across this sample there are 130,000 or so distinct CDR3 sequences, with approximately 6.8% seen only once. Jointly, the top ten make up 12% of the sample.

Ten or more counts support this clonotype. The specificity of this receptor is unknown. No per-base quality is available; no much larger clone lies one base away. General study outcomes and caveats: A TCR beta motif made up of fewer than 10 highly homologous amino acid variants appeared to be characteristic of blood from ankylosing spondylitis patients. Significant enrichment of the disease-linked clones was reported in matched synovial fluid samples from ankylosing spondylitis patients. Some of the motif variants had been reported before in the synovial fluid and blood of reactive arthritis patients, a finding that suggests common disease-initiation mechanisms. The disease-linked clones had a CD8+ phenotype and were found at relatively low frequencies in peripheral blood.

The chain was built from TRBV5-6 and TRBJ2-1, and the D gene may be TRBD1, 6 bases matching. The clonotype was recovered from a male donor with ankylosing spondylitis or in good health (not recorded which). Material for sequencing was blood, either unsorted or a sorted T cell fraction (not recorded which). The CDR3 corresponds to CASTLRGWYNEQFF. The DNA sequence is as follows: TGTGCCAGCACCCTAAGGGGGTGGTACAATGAGCAGTTCTTC.